These 26 T cell receptor beta chains share one sample of origin, sequenced in a study of T cells after yellow fever vaccination. TCRdb called the 5' RACE reads again in MiXCR, with one record for every CDR3 protein. This sample has about 69,000 distinct CDR3 sequences, with about 6% found just once. The specimen was CD4+ T cells sorted from PBMCs, collected around 16 days after the first yellow fever vaccination. The origin of the receptors is a man younger than 35 who received the YFV17D yellow fever vaccine.

This clonotype was observed at least ten times. This chain joins TRBV5-1 and TRBJ2-2; weak D call: TRBD2 (5 bases). Per the germline V gene, CDR1 is SGHRS and CDR2 is YFSETQ. The CDR3 loop spans 17 amino acids. The ends were cut back, 2 bases at V and 0 bases at J, with 14 bases in the middle. DNA for the CDR3: TGCGCCAGCAGCTTTGTAACGGGGTCCGCGAACACCGGGGAGCTGTTTTTT. As protein: CASSFVTGSANTGELFF. Combining the CDR3 with reference TRBV5-1 and TRBJ2-2 gives the whole variable domain KAGVTQTPRYLIKTRGQQVTLSCSPISGHRSVSWYQQTPGQGLQFLFEYFSETQRNKGNFPGRFSGRQFSNSRSEMNVSTLELGDSALYLCASSFVTGSANTGELFFGEGSRLTVL.

This clonotype was seen many times. V and J are TRBV20-1 and TRBJ1-2; D is uncertain. The CDR3 loop spans 12 amino acids. Trimming took 3 bases from V and 7 from J, leaving 12 bases between them. Germline CDR1 is DFQATT and CDR2 is SNEGSKA (reference sequence). CDR3 protein: CSASQPWGGYTF. The CDR3 DNA reads as TGCAGTGCTAGCCAACCGTGGGGTGGCTACACCTTC.

This clonotype was detected ten times or more. V usage is TRBV5-1 and J usage is TRBJ1-5, with 9 bases that match TRBD1. The CDR3 runs 14 residues. J was trimmed by 5 bases and V by 4 bases; bases with no gene match: 4. From germline, CDR1 is SGHRS and CDR2 YFSETQ. The CDR3 nucleotides are TGCGCCAGCAGCCTCAGACAGGGGGATCAGCCCCAGCATTTT. Amino acids: CASSLRQGDQPQHF.

This clonotype came up many times. The chain links TRBV7-2 to TRBJ2-5; perhaps TRBD1 as D (5 bases). This CDR3 has 14 amino acids. The V and J ends lost 6 bases and 2 bases respectively, with 13 bases between them. The germline gives CDR1 SGHTA, CDR2 FQGNSA. The CDR3 DNA is TGTGCCAGCAGGTTCAAGGGGCCTCAAGAGACCCAGTACTTC. It codes for CASRFKGPQETQYF.

This clonotype was seen at least ten times. The chain employs TRBV20-1 and TRBJ2-3; 7 positions match TRBD1. The V and J ends lost 5 bases and 5 bases, in that order; junction bases with no gene match: 7. Germline V gene lookup returns CDR1 DFQATT and CDR2 SNEGSKA (reference sequence). This CDR3 has 13 amino acids. The chain's CDR3 is CSAGRGPGDTQYF. The DNA of the CDR3 is TGCAGTGCTGGAAGGGGGCCGGGAGATACGCAGTATTTT.

This clonotype was counted ten times or more. The V and J genes are TRBV29-1 and TRBJ2-7; TRBD1 aligns across 8 bases. The CDR3 is made up of 12 amino acids. Germline V gene lookup returns CDR1 SQVTM and CDR2 ANQGSEA. V dropped 6 bases and J dropped 7; count of bases not matched to a gene: 8. CDR3 sequence: CSVGQGGSEQYF. The CDR3, as DNA: TGCAGCGTCGGACAGGGAGGTTCAGAGCAGTACTTC.

There are many counts of this clonotype. The J gene is TRBJ1-1, the V gene TRBV6-2 or TRBV6-3; D possibly corresponds to TRBD1 (5 bases). The germline V and J ends were trimmed by 3 bases and 4 bases, with 9 bases remaining between them. The V gene's germline CDR1 is MNHEY and CDR2 SVGEGT. The CDR3 extends over 13 amino acids. CDR3 residues: CASSYGGSTEAFF. The DNA for the CDR3 is TGTGCCAGCAGTTATGGGGGGAGCACTGAAGCTTTCTTT.

This clonotype was observed at least ten times. V gene TRBV5-5 combines with J gene TRBJ2-2; 7 bases map to TRBD1. The J segment lost 6 bases and the V segment lost 4 bases, leaving 3 bases of the junction unmatched. This CDR3 has 13 residues. Germline V lookup: CDR1 SGHKS, CDR2 YYEKEE (reference sequence). For the CDR3, the DNA is TGTGCCAGCAGCACGACAGGGTCCGGGGAGCTGTTTTTT. The encoded protein is CASSTTGSGELFF. Full variable domain (missing parts from reference TRBV5-5 and TRBJ2-2): DAGVTQSPTHLIKTRGQQVTLRCSPISGHKSVSWYQQVLGQGPQFIFQYYEKEERGRGNFPDRFSARQFPNYSSELNVNALLLGDSALYLCASSTTGSGELFFGEGSRLTVL.

The sample holds many counts of this clonotype. The gene calls are TRBV7-9 and TRBJ2-5; D is unclear. The CDR3 consists of 14 residues. Germline CDR1 and CDR2: SEHNR and FQNEAQ (reference sequence). The ends were cut back, 1 base at V and 2 bases at J, with 8 bases in the middle. The CDR3 here is CASSLEAVQETQYF. As DNA, the CDR3 is TGTGCCAGCAGCTTAGAGGCAGTTCAAGAGACCCAGTACTTC.

There are many counts of this clonotype. The CDR3 sequence: CASSQGYTDTQYF. The DNA for the CDR3 is TGTGCCAGCAGTCAGGGATACACAGATACGCAGTATTTT. This chain connects TRBV2 to TRBJ2-3, with D possibly being TRBD1 (5 bases). Per the germline V gene, CDR1 is SNHLY and CDR2 is FYNNEI. Trimming took off 5 bases at V and 2 bases at J, with 8 bases between the two ends. The CDR3 totals 13 residues.

This clonotype was recorded at least ten times. One end of the junction fails to match germline, which may point to a read error. This chain links TRBV7-2 with TRBJ1-2; possible D gene TRBD1, 5 bases. The V gene's germline CDR1 is SGHTA and CDR2 FQGNSA. The CDR3 sequence is 14 residues long. The CDR3 bases are TGTGCCAGCAACTTAAGTGGGACCAACTATGGCTACACCTTC. It translates to CASNLSGTNYGYTF.

This clonotype was seen repeatedly, ten times or more. The J gene is TRBJ2-7, the V gene TRBV10-3; unclear D gene. V was shortened by 4 bases and J by 0 bases, with 13 bases between the two germline ends. This CDR3 region has 15 residues. CDR1 and CDR2 from the germline V gene are ENHRY and SYGVKD. Here the CDR3 reads CAISVVVGFSYEQYF. The CDR3 DNA reads TGTGCCATCAGTGTGGTTGTGGGATTCTCCTACGAGCAGTACTTC.

This clonotype came up many times. DNA for the CDR3: TGTGCCAGCTCACCACCCAGACAGAACTATGGCTACACCTTC. This codes for CASSPPRQNYGYTF. The V gene is TRBV18, the J gene TRBJ1-2; weak D call: TRBD1 (5 bases). Trimming left V 0 bases short and J 2 bases short, with 7 bases between. CDR1 and CDR2 (germline): KGHSH, LQKENI. The CDR3 is 14 amino acids.

This clonotype was counted at least ten times. The chain has TRBV25-1 and TRBJ2-7; possibly TRBD1 for D (5 bases). This CDR3 spans 13 amino acids. Germline CDR1 reads MGHDK; CDR2 reads SYGVNS. Between the trimmed V and J ends, which lost 3 bases and 6 bases, there was a span of 12 bases. Here the CDR3 DNA reads TGTGCCAGCAGTGACAGGGTTAGAGGCGAGCAGTACTTC. This gives the protein CASSDRVRGEQYF.

This clonotype was counted ten times or more. V is TRBV4-3 and J is TRBJ1-5; no reliable D call. Germline assignment: CDR1 LGHNA and CDR2 YSLEER. The CDR3 length is 13 residues. Trimming took off 0 bases at V and 7 bases at J, with 7 bases between the two ends. The CDR3 nucleotides are TGCGCCAGCAGCCAAGATGGGGTCCAGCCCCAGCATTTT. This encodes CASSQDGVQPQHF.

This clonotype was picked up many times. The V and J genes are TRBV27 and TRBJ1-6, with D possibly matching TRBD1 (5 bases). The germline V gene has CDR1 MNHEY and CDR2 SMNVEV (reference sequence). This CDR3 comprises 13 residues. Trimming took off 7 bases at V and 8 bases at J, with 12 bases between the two ends. For the CDR3, the DNA is TGTGCCAGCACAAGGGGAGGGTATTCACCCCTCCACTTT. As protein: CASTRGGYSPLHF.

Comments on this clonotype: A read error may explain this, as a much larger clone is one base away. The CDR3 nucleotides are TGTGCCAGCAGTTACAGGGGGCTGAATGAGCAGTTCTTC. Translating it yields CASSYRGLNEQFF. This chain connects TRBV6-5 to TRBJ2-1, with 7 bases identical to TRBD1. In germline, CDR1 is MNHEY, CDR2 SVGAGI. This CDR3 spans 13 amino acids. Trimming removed 2 bases from V and 7 bases from J; junction bases left unmatched: 2.

This clonotype was seen ten or more times. The chain carries TRBV3-1 and TRBJ2-3; 9 bases match TRBD2. Germline CDR1 reads LGHDT; CDR2 reads YNNKEL (reference sequence). V shed 1 base and J 4 bases; nucleotides not matched to a gene: 15. This CDR3 region has 19 residues. Here the CDR3 reads CASSQATAYSSGTPDTQYF. The CDR3 DNA follows: TGTGCCAGCAGCCAAGCGACAGCTTATTCTAGCGGGACACCAGATACGCAGTATTTT.

This clonotype was picked up many times. This chain links TRBV10-3 with TRBJ2-1; D is ambiguous. The germline V gene encodes CDR1 ENHRY and CDR2 SYGVKD. This CDR3 comprises 12 residues. Trimming removed 5 bases at V and 2 bases at J, with 4 bases between. CDR3 bases: TGTGCCATCAGTTCCACCTACAATGAGCAGTTCTTC. Translation: CAISSTYNEQFF.

This clonotype appeared many times. This sequence joins TRBV12-3 or TRBV12-4 and TRBJ2-7, with 9 bases fitting TRBD2. The length of the CDR3 is 16 residues. The V segment lost 7 bases and the J segment 2 bases; nucleotides outside the gene matches: 12. CDR3 protein: CASTGGQASGAYEQYF. The CDR3 nucleotides read TGTGCCAGCACCGGGGGGCAGGCTAGCGGGGCCTACGAGCAGTACTTC.

This clonotype was recorded at least ten times. The genes are TRBV7-9 and TRBJ1-1; TRBD1 is a possible D gene (6 bases). Per germline, CDR1 SEHNR and CDR2 FQNEAQ (reference sequence). The CDR3 has 13 residues. The V gene lost 4 bases and the J gene lost 8 bases, with 14 bases spanning the gap. In nucleotides, the CDR3 is TGTGCCAGCAGCTACTGGGGGCCTGACGAAGCTTTCTTT. It is translated as CASSYWGPDEAFF.

This clonotype came up many times. The V call is TRBV7-2, the J call TRBJ1-1; D unresolved. The CDR3 totals 15 residues. Germline values: CDR1 SGHTA, CDR2 FQGNSA. The V end lost 1 base, the J end lost 1 base, and 10 bases lay between the germline ends. The CDR3 sequence is CASSLGRVENTEAFF. Here the CDR3 DNA reads TGTGCCAGCAGCTTAGGTCGGGTGGAGAACACTGAAGCTTTCTTT.

In this sample, this clonotype is medium-sized. V and J are TRBV5-6 and TRBJ2-5; TRBD1 matches 8 bases. The germline gives CDR1 SGHDT, CDR2 YYEEEE. The V segment lost 4 bases and the J segment 5 bases; nucleotides outside the gene matches: 7. The CDR3 runs to 14 residues. As DNA, the CDR3 is TGTGCCAGCAGCACACCCGGGACAGGCGAGACCCAGTACTTC. Its translation is CASSTPGTGETQYF.

This clonotype occurred many times. The chain combines TRBV6-6 with TRBJ2-3; 8 nucleotides match TRBD2. The V segment lost 6 bases and the J segment 4 bases; nucleotides outside the gene matches: 3. Germline CDR1 reads MNHNY; CDR2 reads SVGAGI (reference sequence). The CDR3 has 13 amino acids. CDR3 nucleotide sequence: TGTGCCAGCAGCCGGGGGGGGTCAGATACGCAGTATTTT. Its protein product is CASSRGGSDTQYF.

This clonotype was counted at least ten times. This chain links TRBV15 with TRBJ2-1, with D maybe TRBD1 (5 bases). CDR3 size: 14 residues. Trimming removed 2 bases at V and 2 bases at J, with 7 bases between. The germline gives CDR1 LNHNV, CDR2 YYDKDF (reference sequence). For the CDR3, the DNA is TGTGCCACCAGCAGACAGGGTACCTACAATGAGCAGTTCTTC. This gives the protein CATSRQGTYNEQFF.

This clonotype was picked up many times. The rearrangement joins TRBV6-5 to TRBJ1-4, with no clear D. The ends were cut back, 3 bases at V and 4 bases at J, with 6 bases in the middle. The germline V gene has CDR1 MNHEY and CDR2 SVGAGI. This CDR3 region has 13 residues. CDR3 protein: CASSYIGNEKLFF. CDR3 coding DNA: TGTGCCAGCAGTTATATTGGTAATGAAAAACTGTTTTTT.